Here is one TCR beta chain with its context. This specimen belongs to a study of T cells in Graves' hyperthyroidism and ophthalmopathy. It was RNA transcripts that yielded the amplified TCR beta CDR3 regions. An initial round of RT-PCR targeting the TCR CDR3 relied on the HTBI primer set. TCRdb processed the multiplex PCR reads anew with MiXCR; each CDR3 protein has one entry. The table has hundreds of thousands of distinct CDR3 sequences, roughly 15% seen once; the top ten hold about 12%. V shed 5 bases, J shed 1 base, and the junction held 9 bases outside the gene matches. The CDR3 runs 17 residues. The germline V gene has CDR1 SGHTA and CDR2 FQGNSA.

The receptor's source is a woman aged 45-65 years with Graves' ophthalmopathy. The sequenced material came from blood. The rearrangement joins TRBV7-2 to TRBJ1-1; 11 bases align to TRBD1. For the CDR3, the DNA is TGTGCCAGCAGCCACCGGGACAGGGGGAAGGGGAACACTGAAGCTTTCTTT. The encoded protein is CASSHRDRGKGNTEAFF.